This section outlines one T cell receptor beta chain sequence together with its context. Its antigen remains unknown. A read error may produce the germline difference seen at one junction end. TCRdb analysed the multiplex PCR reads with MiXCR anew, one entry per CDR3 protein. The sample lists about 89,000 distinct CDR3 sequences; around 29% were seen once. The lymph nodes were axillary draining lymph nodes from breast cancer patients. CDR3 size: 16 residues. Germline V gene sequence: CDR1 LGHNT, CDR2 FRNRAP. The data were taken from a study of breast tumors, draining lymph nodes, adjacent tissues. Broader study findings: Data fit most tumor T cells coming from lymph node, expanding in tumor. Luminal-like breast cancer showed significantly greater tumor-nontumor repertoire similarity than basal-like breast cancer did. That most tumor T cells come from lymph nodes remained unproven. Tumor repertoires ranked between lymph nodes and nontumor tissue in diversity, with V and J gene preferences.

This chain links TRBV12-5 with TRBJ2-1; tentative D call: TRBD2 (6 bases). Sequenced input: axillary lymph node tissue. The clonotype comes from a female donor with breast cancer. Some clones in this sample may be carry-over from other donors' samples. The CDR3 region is CASGLGSLSSYSEQFF. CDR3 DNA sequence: TGTGCTAGTGGCCTCGGGAGTTTAAGCTCCTACAGTGAGCAGTTCTTC. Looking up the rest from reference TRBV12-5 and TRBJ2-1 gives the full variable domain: DARVTQTPRHKVTEMGQEVTMRCQPILGHNTVFWYRQTMMQGLELLAYFRNRAPLDDSGMPKDRFSAEMPDATLATLKIQPSEPRDSAVYFCASGLGSLSSYSEQFFGPGTRLTVL.